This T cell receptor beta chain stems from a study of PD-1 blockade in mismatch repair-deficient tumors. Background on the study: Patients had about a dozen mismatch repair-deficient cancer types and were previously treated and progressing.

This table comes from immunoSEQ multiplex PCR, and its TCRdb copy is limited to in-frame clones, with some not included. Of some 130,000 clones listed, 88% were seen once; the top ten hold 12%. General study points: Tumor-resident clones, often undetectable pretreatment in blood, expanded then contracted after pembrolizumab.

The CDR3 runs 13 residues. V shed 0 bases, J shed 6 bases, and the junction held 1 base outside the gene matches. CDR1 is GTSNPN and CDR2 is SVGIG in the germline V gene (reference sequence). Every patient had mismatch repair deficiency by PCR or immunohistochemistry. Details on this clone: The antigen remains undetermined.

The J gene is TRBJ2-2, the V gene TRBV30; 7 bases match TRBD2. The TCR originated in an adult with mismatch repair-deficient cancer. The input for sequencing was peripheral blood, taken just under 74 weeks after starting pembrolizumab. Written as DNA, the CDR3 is TGTGCCTGGAGTGTACGGGGGGCCGGGGAGCTGTTTTTT. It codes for CAWSVRGAGELFF.